This T cell receptor beta chain was recovered during a study of blood T cell repertoires in COVID-19. About the research overall: The samples span acute and convalescent COVID-19 from the United States, Italy and Spain. T cells, B-cell-depleted T cells, or PBMCs provided the cDNA or gDNA that served as material.

CDR1 is MNHEY and CDR2 is SVGEGT in the germline V gene. With 7 bases removed from V and 6 bases from J, the gap between germline ends came to 18 bases. The CDR3 covers 15 residues. Seattle patients were enrolled during active infection and followed longitudinally. The authors' processing: Nucleated cell number was recorded as an estimate derived from reference gene primer amplification. The data were produced by immunoSEQ multiplex PCR, yet TCRdb's version contains in-frame clones alone and is incomplete. V, J and clone size derive from that table, while D and trimming were established from the DNA sequence. The sample consists of over 250,000 clones, less than 90% of them appearing once.

The specimen was peripheral blood. The chain links TRBV6-2 or TRBV6-3 to TRBJ2-2, with D maybe TRBD2 (8 bases). This TCR came from a woman aged 70-85 years with COVID-19, enrolled during active disease. The DNA of the CDR3 is TGTGCCAGCACCCCAGGGGGACTAGGGTCCGGGGAGCTGTTTTTT. Its translation is CASTPGGLGSGELFF.